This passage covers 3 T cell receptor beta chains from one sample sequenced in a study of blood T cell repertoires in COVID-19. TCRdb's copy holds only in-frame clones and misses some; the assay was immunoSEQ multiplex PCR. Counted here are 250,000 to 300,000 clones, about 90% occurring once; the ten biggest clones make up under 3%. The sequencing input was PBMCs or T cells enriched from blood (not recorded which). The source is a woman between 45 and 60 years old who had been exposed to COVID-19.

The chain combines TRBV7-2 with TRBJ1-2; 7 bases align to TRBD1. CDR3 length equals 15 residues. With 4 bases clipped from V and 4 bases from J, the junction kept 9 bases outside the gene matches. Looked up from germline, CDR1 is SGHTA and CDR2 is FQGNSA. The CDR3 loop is CASSSGIGGAYGYTF. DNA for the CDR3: TGTGCCAGCAGCTCAGGGATAGGGGGCGCCTATGGCTACACCTTC. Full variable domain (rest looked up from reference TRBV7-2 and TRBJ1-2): GAGVSQSPSNKVTEKGKDVELRCDPISGHTALYWYRQSLGQGLEFLIYFQGNSAPDKSGLPSDRFSAERTGGSVSTLTIQRTQQEDSAVYLCASSSGIGGAYGYTFGSGTRLTVV.

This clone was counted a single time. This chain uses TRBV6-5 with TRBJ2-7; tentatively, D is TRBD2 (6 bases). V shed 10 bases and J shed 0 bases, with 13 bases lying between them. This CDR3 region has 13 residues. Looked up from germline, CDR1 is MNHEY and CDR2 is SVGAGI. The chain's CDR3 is CATQGGNSYEQYF. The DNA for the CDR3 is TGTGCCACCCAAGGCGGGAACTCCTACGAGCAGTACTTC.

The CDR3 nucleotides read TGTGCCAGCAGCCAAGGGCCGATCGGGACAGGGGGCGAGCAGTACTTC. It specifies CASSQGPIGTGGEQYF. The chain couples TRBV4-2 to TRBJ2-7, with 11 bases lining up with TRBD1. This CDR3 has 16 amino acids. Germline V gene lookup returns CDR1 LGHNA and CDR2 YNFKEQ. J gave up 6 bases and V 1 base, and 8 bases lay outside the gene matches.